What follows describes a single T cell receptor (beta chain). Generated by immunoSEQ multiplex PCR, the TCRdb table keeps only in-frame clones and is missing some. The sample contains around 260,000 clones, 86% of which appear only once. The data stem from a study of blood T cell repertoires in COVID-19. The CDR3 has 15 amino acids. V lost 0 bases and J lost 7; bases outside the gene matches: 4. The germline CDR1 and CDR2 sequences are LNHNV and YYDKDF (reference sequence). This TCR came from a man aged 18 to 30 with active or convalescent COVID-19. This chain connects TRBV15 to TRBJ1-2; 11 positions match TRBD1. Sequencing used peripheral blood. CDR3 nucleotide sequence: TGTGCCACCAGCAGAGATAGGGGACAGGGGGTTGGCTACACCTTC. Protein: CATSRDRGQGVGYTF. Full variable domain (outside the CDR3, taken from reference TRBV15 and TRBJ1-2): DAMVIQNPRYQVTQFGKPVTLSCSQTLNHNVMYWYQQKSSQAPKLLFHYYDKDFNNEADTPDNFQSRRPNTSFCFLDIRSPGLGDTAMYLCATSRDRGQGVGYTFGSGTRLTVV.